This section outlines one T cell receptor (beta chain) sequence together with its context. The antigen is undetermined. The data were taken from a study of resident and recirculating memory T cells in vitiligo. Turning to the study itself: Genomic DNA was extracted from whole homogenized samples, with no cell sorting. Overall study results and limits: TCR sequences were not conserved across biopsy sites or patients. No unique dominant TCR clone was found in vitiligo lesions.

Trimming stripped 5 bases from V and 2 bases from J, with 19 bases between. The CDR3 runs to 17 residues. The germline CDR1 and CDR2 sequences are WNHNN and SYGVQD (reference sequence). Using immunoSEQ multiplex PCR, the repertoire was profiled, and TCRdb retains in-frame clones only, with some absent. This table has tens of thousands of clones, 90% to 95% appearing once. This clonotype originated in a male donor with vitiligo. The specimen was blood. V and J are TRBV10-1 and TRBJ2-1; TRBD2 might be the D (7 bases). As DNA, the CDR3 is TGCGCCAGCAGTTTCATTGGGGGCGGGAGAACCTACAATGAGCAGTTCTTC. Translated: CASSFIGGGRTYNEQFF.